The 12 T cell receptor beta chains presented below share a single source sample, sequenced in a study of blood T cell repertoires in COVID-19. TCRdb keeps only in-frame clones here, not all; method: immunoSEQ multiplex PCR. The sample has about 160,000 clones, 70% to 85% seen once. The sample taken for sequencing was peripheral blood. The receptors stem from a woman older than 75 with acute or convalescent COVID-19.

In its sample, this clone was seen a few times. The chain combines TRBV7-2 with TRBJ2-3, with 13 positions matching TRBD2. This CDR3 contains 15 residues. Per the germline V gene, CDR1 is SGHTA and CDR2 is FQGNSA. V lost 5 bases to trimming and J lost 9 bases; unmatched junction nucleotides: 8. The CDR3 loop reads CASSQVPGLAGTQYF. The CDR3 nucleotides are TGTGCCAGCAGCCAGGTCCCGGGACTAGCGGGAACGCAGTATTTT. Looking up the rest from reference TRBV7-2 and TRBJ2-3 gives the full variable domain: GAGVSQSPSNKVTEKGKDVELRCDPISGHTALYWYRQSLGQGLEFLIYFQGNSAPDKSGLPSDRFSAERTGGSVSTLTIQRTQQEDSAVYLCASSQVPGLAGTQYFGPGTRLTVL.

This clone has just one count. The genes are TRBV4-1 and TRBJ1-1, with TRBD1 identical over 8 bases. This CDR3 has 15 amino acids. Looked up from germline, CDR1 is MGHRA and CDR2 is YSYEKL. V was pared by 1 base and J by 1 base, with 2 bases of the junction left unmatched. In nucleotides, the CDR3 is TGCGCCAGCAGCCAAGGGACAGGGTGGAACACTGAAGCTTTCTTT. The encoded protein is CASSQGTGWNTEAFF.

The V gene is TRBV7-2, the J gene TRBJ1-2, with 9 bases matching TRBD1. Germline lookup yields CDR1 SGHTA and CDR2 FQGNSA. V dropped 5 bases and J dropped 0; count of bases not matched to a gene: 10. The CDR3 is 17 amino acids. CDR3 region: CASSITGGGRTNYGYTF. CDR3 coding DNA: TGTGCCAGCAGCATTACAGGGGGCGGCCGTACTAACTATGGCTACACCTTC.

This chain connects TRBV19 to TRBJ1-2; a weak D match, TRBD1 (6 bases). CDR1 and CDR2 (germline): LNHDA, SQIVND (reference sequence). V was pared by 4 bases and J by 0 bases, with 18 bases between. The CDR3 runs 17 residues. The CDR3 bases are TGTGCCAGTAGTAGGGAGGGGGGCACAGGCGCTAACTATGGCTACACCTTC. It translates to CASSREGGTGANYGYTF. Based on the CDR3 plus reference TRBV19 and TRBJ1-2, the full variable domain is DGGITQSPKYLFRKEGQNVTLSCEQNLNHDAMYWYRQDPGQGLRLIYYSQIVNDFQKGDIAEGYSVSREKKESFPLTVTSAQKNPTAFYLCASSREGGTGANYGYTFGSGTRLTVV.

The rearrangement joins TRBV6-6 to TRBJ2-7; 12 nucleotides agree with TRBD2. V gave up 6 bases and J gave up 4 bases; unmatched junction bases: 4. In germline, CDR1 is MNHNY, CDR2 SVGAGI (reference sequence). The CDR3 loop spans 14 amino acids. CDR3 bases: TGTGCCAGCAGGCAGGGACTAGCGGGTTACGAGCAGTACTTC. Amino acids: CASRQGLAGYEQYF.

The gene calls are TRBV6-1 and TRBJ2-7; no reliable D call. V lost 2 bases to trimming and J lost 3 bases, with 8 bases between them. The CDR3 contains 13 residues. Germline assignment: CDR1 MNHNS and CDR2 SASEGT. CDR3 sequence (DNA): TGTGCCAGCAGTGAATACCAGTACTACGAGCAGTACTTC. Translation: CASSEYQYYEQYF.

J is TRBJ1-2 and V is TRBV6-5; TRBD1 aligns across 7 bases. The V and J ends lost 6 bases and 1 base, in that order; junction bases with no gene match: 8. CDR1 and CDR2 (germline): MNHEY, SVGAGI. This CDR3 is 15 amino acids long. CDR3 residues: CASRPHRGINYGYTF. The CDR3 nucleotides read TGTGCCAGCAGGCCACACAGGGGTATTAACTATGGCTACACCTTC.

The chain uses TRBV14 and TRBJ2-7, with D uncertain. CDR1 and CDR2 from the germline V gene are SGHDN and FVKESK. V was clipped by 3 bases and J by 4 bases, with 7 bases between them. The CDR3 is made up of 12 amino acids. This chain's CDR3 is CASSHSPYEQYF. CDR3 coding DNA: TGTGCCAGCAGCCATTCCCCGTACGAGCAGTACTTC. The full variable domain, rest sourced from reference TRBV14 and TRBJ2-7, is EAGVTQFPSHSVIEKGQTVTLRCDPISGHDNLYWYRRVMGKEIKFLLHFVKESKQDESGMPNNRFLAERTGGTYSTLKVQPAELEDSGVYFCASSHSPYEQYFGPGTRLTVT.

This chain links TRBV5-1 with TRBJ2-5; 8 nucleotides agree with TRBD2. This CDR3 comprises 18 residues. The germline CDR1 and CDR2 sequences are SGHRS and YFSETQ. After removal of 1 base from V and 1 base from J, the junction contained 12 bases not matched to a gene. In nucleotides, the CDR3 is TGCGCCAGCAGCTTGCGTGGCGGGAGCCTAGCGGGCCAAGAGACCCAGTACTTC. Its translation is CASSLRGGSLAGQETQYF.

The rearrangement uses TRBV10-2 and TRBJ1-1; maybe TRBD1 (6 bases). CDR1 and CDR2 (germline): WSHSY, SAAADI. CDR3 length equals 14 residues. V gave up 4 bases and J gave up 1 base, with 10 bases separating them. In nucleotides, the CDR3 is TGCGCCAGCAGTGGTCTGACAGGGAACACTGAAGCTTTCTTT. It specifies CASSGLTGNTEAFF.

For this clone: One end of the junction fails to match germline, which may point to a read error. The chain joins TRBV5-5 to TRBJ2-7, with D possibly TRBD1 on 6 matching bases. The germline V gene encodes CDR1 SGHKS and CDR2 YYEKEE (reference sequence). The CDR3 runs 13 residues. CDR3 in amino acids: CASSPYGPGATTF. The CDR3 DNA is TGTGCCAGCAGCCCCTACGGACCAGGGGCGACAACCTTC.

V and J are TRBV19 and TRBJ2-1; 13 bases map to TRBD2. The CDR3 loop spans 16 amino acids. Germline CDR1 LNHDA, CDR2 SQIVND (reference sequence). After removal of 3 bases from V and 6 bases from J, the junction contained 5 bases not matched to a gene. The CDR3 spells CASSMKTSGRFNEQFF. DNA for the CDR3: TGTGCCAGTAGTATGAAGACTAGCGGGAGGTTCAATGAGCAGTTCTTC.